This T cell receptor beta chain was found in a study of control samples from healthy donors and cancer patients (TCRdb year 2020). Concerning this clone itself: Its binding antigen is unknown. One base away there is no much larger clone; base qualities are not given.

Library preparation was by the immunoSEQ multiplex PCR assay. The source is immuneACCESS, and TCRdb retained only in-frame sequences with V and J called. Part of the clones is not carried over; for the studies checked, unresolved V genes explain less than half of this, and the remainder is unexplained. In this sample the table shows around 140,000 clones, approximately 94% of which occur a single time. Roughly 13% of the sample is held by the ten biggest clonotypes. From V the trimming removes 2 bases and from J it removes 5 bases, while the gene matches leave 0 bases of the junction unaccounted for. Spanning cysteine to phenylalanine, the CDR3 consists of 12 amino acids. The only DNA kept is the CDR3, 36 bases in frame from the first base. Looking up the germline V gene (reference sequence) yields CDR1 MNHNY and CDR2 SVGAGI.

Sequencing used blood. The clonotype originates from a man aged 35-49 years in good health. This chain joins TRBV6-6 to TRBJ2-7, and 7 junctional nucleotides match TRBD1. The nucleotide sequence reads TGTGCCAGCAGTTACACAGGGGACGAGCAGTACTTC. Translation gives CASSYTGDEQYF.